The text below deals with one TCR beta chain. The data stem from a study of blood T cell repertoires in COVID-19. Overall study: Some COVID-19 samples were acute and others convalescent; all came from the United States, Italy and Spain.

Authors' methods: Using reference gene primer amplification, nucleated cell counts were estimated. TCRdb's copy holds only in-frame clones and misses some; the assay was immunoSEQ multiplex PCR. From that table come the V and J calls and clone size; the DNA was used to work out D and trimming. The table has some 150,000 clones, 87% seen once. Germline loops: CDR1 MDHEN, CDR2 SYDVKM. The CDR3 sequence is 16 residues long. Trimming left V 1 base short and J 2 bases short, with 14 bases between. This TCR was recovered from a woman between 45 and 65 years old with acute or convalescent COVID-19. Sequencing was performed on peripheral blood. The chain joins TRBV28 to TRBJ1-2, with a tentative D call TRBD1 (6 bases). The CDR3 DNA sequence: TGTGCCAGCAGTTTATATGTCCGGACAGCGAACTATGGCTACACCTTC. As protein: CASSLYVRTANYGYTF.